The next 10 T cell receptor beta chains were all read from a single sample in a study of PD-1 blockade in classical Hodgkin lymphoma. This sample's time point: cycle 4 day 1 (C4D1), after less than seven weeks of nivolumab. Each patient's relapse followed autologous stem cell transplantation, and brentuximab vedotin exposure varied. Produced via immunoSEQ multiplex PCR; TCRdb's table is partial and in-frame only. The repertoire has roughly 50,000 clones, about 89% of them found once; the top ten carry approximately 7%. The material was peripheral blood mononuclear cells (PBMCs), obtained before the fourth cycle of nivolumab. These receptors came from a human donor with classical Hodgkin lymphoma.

In DNA, the CDR3 is TGTGCCATCAGATCACTTCAGGGGGGCACAGATACGCAGTATTTT. Encoded protein: CAIRSLQGGTDTQYF. The chain uses TRBV10-3 and TRBJ2-3; 7 bases fit TRBD1. V shed 6 bases and J 1 base; nucleotides not matched to a gene: 7. CDR1 ENHRY and CDR2 SYGVKD come from the germline V gene. The CDR3 consists of 15 residues.

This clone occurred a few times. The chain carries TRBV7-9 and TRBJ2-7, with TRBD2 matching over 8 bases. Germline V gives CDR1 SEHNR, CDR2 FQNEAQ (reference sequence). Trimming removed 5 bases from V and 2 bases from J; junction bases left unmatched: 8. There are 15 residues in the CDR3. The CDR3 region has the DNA TGTGCCAGCAGCATAAGCGGGAGTAGAACCTACGAGCAGTACTTC. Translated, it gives CASSISGSRTYEQYF.

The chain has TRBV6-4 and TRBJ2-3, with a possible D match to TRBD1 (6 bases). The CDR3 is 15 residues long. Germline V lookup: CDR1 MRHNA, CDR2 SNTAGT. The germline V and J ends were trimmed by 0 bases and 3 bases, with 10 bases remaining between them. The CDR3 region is CASSDSPGVTDTQYF. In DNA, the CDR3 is TGTGCCAGCAGTGACTCTCCAGGGGTGACAGATACGCAGTATTTT.

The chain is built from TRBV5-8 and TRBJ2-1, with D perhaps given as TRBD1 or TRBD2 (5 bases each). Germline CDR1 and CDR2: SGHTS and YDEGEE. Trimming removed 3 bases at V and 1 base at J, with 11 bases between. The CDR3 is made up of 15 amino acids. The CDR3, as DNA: TGTGCCAGCAGCTGGGGGAGCCAATCCTACAATGAGCAGTTCTTC. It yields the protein CASSWGSQSYNEQFF.

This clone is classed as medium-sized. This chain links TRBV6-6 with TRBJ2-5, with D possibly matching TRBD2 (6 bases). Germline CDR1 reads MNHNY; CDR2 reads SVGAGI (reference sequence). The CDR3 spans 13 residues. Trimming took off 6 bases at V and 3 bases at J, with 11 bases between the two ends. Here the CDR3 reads CASRGTPKETQYF. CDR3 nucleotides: TGTGCCAGCAGGGGGACTCCGAAAGAGACCCAGTACTTC.

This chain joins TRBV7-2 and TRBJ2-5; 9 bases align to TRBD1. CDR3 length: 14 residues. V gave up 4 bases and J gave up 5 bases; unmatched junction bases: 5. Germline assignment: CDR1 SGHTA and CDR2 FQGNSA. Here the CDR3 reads CASSSGQGSETQYF. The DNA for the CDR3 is TGTGCCAGCAGCTCGGGACAGGGTAGCGAGACCCAGTACTTC.

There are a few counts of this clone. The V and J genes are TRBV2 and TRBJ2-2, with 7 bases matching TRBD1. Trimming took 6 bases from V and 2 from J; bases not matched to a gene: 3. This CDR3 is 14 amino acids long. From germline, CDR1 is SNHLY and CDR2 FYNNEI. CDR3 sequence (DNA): TGTGCCAGCAGGAGGGACAGCAACACCGGGGAGCTGTTTTTT. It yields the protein CASRRDSNTGELFF.

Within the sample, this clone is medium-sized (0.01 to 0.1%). This CDR3 is CASSRGTSGSSYNEQFF. The CDR3 DNA follows: TGTGCCAGCAGCCGAGGGACTAGCGGGAGCTCCTACAATGAGCAGTTCTTC. This sequence joins TRBV7-3 and TRBJ2-1; the match to TRBD2 covers 14 bases. The germline V gene encodes CDR1 SGHTA and CDR2 FQGTGA. CDR3 length: 17 amino acids. J lost 0 bases, V lost 5 bases, and 3 bases had no gene match.

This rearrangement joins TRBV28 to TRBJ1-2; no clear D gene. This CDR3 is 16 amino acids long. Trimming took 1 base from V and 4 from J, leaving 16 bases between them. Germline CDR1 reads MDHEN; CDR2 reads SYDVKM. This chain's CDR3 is CASSLSPYRVFYGYTF. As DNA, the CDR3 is TGTGCCAGCAGTTTATCGCCCTACCGGGTCTTCTATGGCTACACCTTC.

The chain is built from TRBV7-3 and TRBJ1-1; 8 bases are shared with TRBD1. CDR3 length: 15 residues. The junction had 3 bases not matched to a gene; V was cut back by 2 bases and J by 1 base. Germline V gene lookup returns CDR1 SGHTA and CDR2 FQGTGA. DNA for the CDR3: TGTGCCAGCAGCTTAGGTGGACAGGGGAACACTGAAGCTTTCTTT. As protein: CASSLGGQGNTEAFF. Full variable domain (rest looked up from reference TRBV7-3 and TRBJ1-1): GAGVSQTPSNKVTEKGKYVELRCDPISGHTALYWYRQSLGQGPEFLIYFQGTGAADDSGLPNDRFFAVRPEGSVSTLKIQRTERGDSAVYLCASSLGGQGNTEAFFGQGTRLTVV.